Below, 9 T cell receptor beta chains from the same sample are listed, as sequenced in a study of a mutant IDH1 vaccine in newly diagnosed glioma. Some clones are missing from TCRdb's copy, which holds only in-frame ones; the method was immunoSEQ multiplex PCR. The sample has tens of thousands of clones; more than 80% are singletons. Specified time point: baseline, week 1 (first vaccination visit). Treatment defined: pre-vaccination baseline after standard-of-care therapy. The specimen comprised PBMCs, sampled from a glioma patient treated with radiotherapy, temozolomide or both. These receptor sequences come from a man aged 35 to 55 with glioma.

This chain uses TRBV7-2 with TRBJ2-1; no firm D call. Germline loops: CDR1 SGHTA, CDR2 FQGNSA. The CDR3 sequence is 11 residues long. Trimming pared 6 bases from V and 9 bases from J, leaving 9 bases between. Written as DNA, the CDR3 is TGTGCCAGCAGAGGGATGGGTGAGCAGTTCTTC. Its translation is CASRGMGEQFF.

The chain combines TRBV10-3 with TRBJ2-7, with a tentative D call TRBD1 (6 bases). The CDR3 is 15 residues long. Germline V gene data show CDR1 as ENHRY and CDR2 as SYGVKD. Trimming stripped 2 bases from V and 2 bases from J, with 13 bases between. The CDR3 DNA reads TGTGCCATCAGTGAGGAAGCTGGGGGCGCCTACGAGCAGTACTTC. Protein: CAISEEAGGAYEQYF.

This sequence joins TRBV9 and TRBJ2-3, with 12 positions matching TRBD1. Germline-derived CDR1 and CDR2 are SGDLS and YYNGEE. The junction had 7 bases not matched to a gene; V was cut back by 3 bases and J by 2 bases. The CDR3 sequence is 17 residues long. In DNA, the CDR3 is TGTGCCAGCAGCGCGGGGGACAGGGGGCGGGTCACAGATACGCAGTATTTT. Protein: CASSAGDRGRVTDTQYF.

The V and J genes are TRBV7-9 and TRBJ2-1; 7 bases are shared with TRBD1. Unmatched junction bases numbered 5, after V lost 3 bases and J lost 3 bases. CDR3 size: 15 residues. CDR1 is SEHNR and CDR2 is FQNEAQ in the germline V gene (reference sequence). CDR3 nucleotides: TGTGCCAGCAGCTTGACCGGGACAGTCTACAATGAGCAGTTCTTC. It specifies CASSLTGTVYNEQFF.

This clone was found once. This sequence joins TRBV5-4 and TRBJ1-2; 10 positions match TRBD1. CDR3 size: 15 residues. Trimming took 3 bases from V and 2 from J; bases not matched to a gene: 4. Germline V gene sequence: CDR1 SGHNT, CDR2 YYREEE (reference sequence). CDR3 sequence: CASSSKTGGNYGYTF. The CDR3 DNA follows: TGTGCCAGCAGCTCCAAGACAGGGGGCAACTATGGCTACACCTTC.

This chain connects TRBV6-5 to TRBJ2-7; 7 bases align to TRBD2. Germline V CDR1 and CDR2: MNHEY, SVGAGI. The J segment lost 1 base and the V segment lost 1 base, leaving 4 bases of the junction unmatched. The CDR3 runs 15 residues. The CDR3 region has the DNA TGTGCCAGCAGTTACTACGGGGAGGGTTCCTACGAGCAGTACTTC. This sequence encodes CASSYYGEGSYEQYF.

The rearrangement joins TRBV5-5 to TRBJ2-3, with 9 positions matching TRBD1. In germline, CDR1 is SGHKS, CDR2 YYEKEE (reference sequence). Trimming cost V 2 bases and J 4 bases; bases outside gene matches: 5. This CDR3 spans 15 amino acids. The CDR3 protein is CASSFRDRDADTQYF. The DNA of the CDR3 is TGTGCCAGCAGCTTCCGGGACAGGGACGCAGATACGCAGTATTTT.

V gene TRBV15 combines with J gene TRBJ1-5, with 7 bases aligning to TRBD1. Germline CDR1 is LNHNV and CDR2 is YYDKDF (reference sequence). Trimming took 7 bases from V and 2 from J; bases not matched to a gene: 11. The CDR3 length is 16 residues. The CDR3 sequence: CATTPGQPFGNQPQHF. The CDR3 DNA reads TGTGCCACCACCCCGGGACAGCCCTTTGGCAATCAGCCCCAGCATTTT.

The chain recombines TRBV5-1 with TRBJ2-1; D gene unclear. The CDR3 has 16 amino acids. The V end was cut by 5 bases, the J end by 0 bases, with 15 bases between. Germline V lookup: CDR1 SGHRS, CDR2 YFSETQ. The CDR3 nucleotides are TGCGCCAGCAGTCGATGGCTAGATATCTCCTACAATGAGCAGTTCTTC. Its protein product is CASSRWLDISYNEQFF.